The next 7 T cell receptor beta chains were all read from a single sample in a study of siplizumab effects on memory and regulatory T cells. Assay: immunoSEQ multiplex PCR; the TCRdb copy retains only in-frame clones and omits some. In the table there are 85,000 to 130,000 clones, around 90% of which are singletons. The sample consisted of Tregs sorted from blood. The receptors originated from a human donor in good health.

The chain couples TRBV5-1 to TRBJ2-1; TRBD2 matches at 7 bases. The CDR3 runs 15 residues. J was trimmed by 6 bases and V by 6 bases; bases with no gene match: 12. The germline CDR1 and CDR2 sequences are SGHRS and YFSETQ. In DNA, the CDR3 is TGCGCCAGCACCAAGGCGGGAGTCCTCCCCAATGAGCAGTTCTTC. This codes for CASTKAGVLPNEQFF.

V usage is TRBV28 and J usage is TRBJ2-7; D possibly corresponds to TRBD1 (6 bases). The germline V and J ends were trimmed by 7 bases and 4 bases, with 14 bases remaining between them. Per germline, CDR1 MDHEN and CDR2 SYDVKM. The CDR3 extends over 13 amino acids. The CDR3 here is CASTQGLRYEQYF. CDR3 bases: TGTGCCAGCACACAGGGTCTGAGGTACGAGCAGTACTTC.

This sequence joins TRBV28 and TRBJ1-2, with 7 bases identical to TRBD1. Looked up from germline, CDR1 is MDHEN and CDR2 is SYDVKM. CDR3 length: 15 amino acids. The V and J ends lost 6 bases and 4 bases, in that order; junction bases with no gene match: 11. In DNA form, the CDR3 reads TGTGCCAGCAGACCTACCCCCCCAGGGGGCTATGGCTACACCTTC. The encoded protein is CASRPTPPGGYGYTF.

CDR3 nucleotides: TGTGCCAGCTCATCCCGGGGGGGACAGCAGTCCGAGCAGTACTTC. Encoded protein: CASSSRGGQQSEQYF. The chain recombines TRBV18 with TRBJ2-7, with a possible D match to TRBD2 (8 bases). V was trimmed by 5 bases and J by 6 bases, leaving 20 bases between them. The CDR3 has 15 residues. The germline CDR1 and CDR2 sequences are KGHSH and LQKENI.

The gene calls are TRBV18 and TRBJ2-7; 8 bases align to TRBD1. The CDR3 totals 15 residues. Germline trimming cut 3 bases from V and 6 bases from J; bases unmatched to any gene: 10. Per germline, CDR1 KGHSH and CDR2 LQKENI. The CDR3 sequence: CASSPTGTGSSEQYF. CDR3 in DNA: TGTGCCAGCTCACCTACCGGGACAGGTTCATCCGAGCAGTACTTC. Full variable domain (missing parts from reference TRBV18 and TRBJ2-7): NAGVMQNPRHLVRRRGQEARLRCSPMKGHSHVYWYRQLPEEGLKFMVYLQKENIIDESGMPKERFSAEFPKEGPSILRIQQVVRGDSAAYFCASSPTGTGSSEQYFGPGTRLTVT.

The chain has TRBV6-5 and TRBJ1-1; maybe TRBD1 (6 bases). The CDR3 sequence is 12 residues long. V was trimmed by 5 bases and J by 10 bases, leaving 14 bases between them. Per the germline V gene, CDR1 is MNHEY and CDR2 is SVGAGI. The CDR3 DNA reads TGTGCCAGCAGTCAATTTACAGGGATAGCTTTCTTT. Translated, it gives CASSQFTGIAFF.

CDR3 sequence (DNA): TGCGCCAGCAGCGATAGGACTAGCGCGGCAGATACGCAGTATTTT. As protein: CASSDRTSAADTQYF. The chain links TRBV5-1 to TRBJ2-3, with 9 bases that match TRBD2. Germline V gene data show CDR1 as SGHRS and CDR2 as YFSETQ. Trimming cost V 4 bases and J 4 bases; bases outside gene matches: 7. The CDR3 extends over 15 amino acids.